A single sample gave rise to the 22 T cell receptor beta chains below, sequenced in a study of T-cell reconstitution after alpha-beta-depleted transplantation in children. A library of TCRbeta sequences, prepared with unique molecular identifiers, was generated. TCRdb reanalysed the PCR reads using MiXCR and keeps one entry per CDR3 protein. Of around 270,000 distinct CDR3 sequences in the sample, 9.5% to 13% are singletons; the top ten hold 7.5%. The material was PBMCs, obtained before TCRalphabeta/CD19-depleted stem cell transplant. These receptors all come from a boy under two years old with acute myeloid leukemia, due to receive a stem cell transplant.

This clonotype was found a few times. The chain couples TRBV27 to TRBJ2-5; D gene ambiguous. V was pared by 5 bases and J by 3 bases, with 13 bases between. CDR3 length: 14 amino acids. CDR1 MNHEY and CDR2 SMNVEV come from the germline V gene (reference sequence). CDR3 in DNA: TGTGCCAGCAGTCCCTTATTTGCGGAAGAGACCCAGTACTTC. It is translated as CASSPLFAEETQYF.

This clonotype has ten or more counts. This chain connects TRBV5-6 to TRBJ2-7; D may be TRBD1 (5 bases). CDR1 and CDR2 from the germline V gene are SGHDT and YYEEEE. The CDR3 extends over 15 amino acids. V lost 1 base and J lost 5, with 16 bases in between. CDR3 loop: CASSLMAGWKNEQYF. The DNA of the CDR3 is TGTGCCAGCAGCTTGATGGCAGGGTGGAAGAACGAGCAGTACTTC.

This clonotype was seen repeatedly, ten times or more. V is TRBV20-1 and J is TRBJ2-5, with TRBD1 matching over 10 bases. Germline loops: CDR1 DFQATT, CDR2 SNEGSKA (reference sequence). The V and J ends lost 5 bases and 0 bases, in that order; junction bases with no gene match: 6. CDR3 length: 15 residues. The CDR3: CSADTGQGYQETQYF. The CDR3 DNA follows: TGCAGTGCTGATACGGGACAGGGGTACCAAGAGACCCAGTACTTC.

Ten or more counts support this clonotype. The J gene is TRBJ2-1, the V gene TRBV30; tentatively, D is TRBD1 or TRBD2 (5 bases each). CDR3 length: 16 residues. The germline V gene has CDR1 GTSNPN and CDR2 SVGIG (reference sequence). Trimming removed 2 bases at V and 3 bases at J, with 17 bases between. The CDR3 bases are TGTGCCTGGAGTCCTCCGACAGCGGTGATCTACAATGAGCAGTTCTTC. Translated, it gives CAWSPPTAVIYNEQFF.

This clonotype appeared many times. The chain recombines TRBV5-1 with TRBJ2-5; TRBD1 matches 8 bases. The trim removed 2 bases at V and 4 bases at J, leaving 7 bases unmatched. This CDR3 region has 15 residues. Germline values: CDR1 SGHRS, CDR2 YFSETQ. Here the CDR3 DNA reads TGCGCCAGCAGCTTAGGACAGGGTTGGGGAGAGACCCAGTACTTC. This gives the protein CASSLGQGWGETQYF.

Many counts were recorded for this clonotype. V is TRBV21-1 and J is TRBJ1-6; the DNA was not used to check the table's D call, TRBD1. TRBV21-1 is designated a pseudogene. The CDR3 loop spans 15 amino acids. CDR3 sequence: CASSKANRANSPLHF. CDR3 coding DNA: TGTGCCAGCAGCAAAGCAAACAGGGCTAATTCACCCCTCCACTTT.

This clonotype was observed at least ten times. The chain is built from TRBV4-2 and TRBJ2-6; 8 positions agree with TRBD2. The V gene end was trimmed by 6 bases and the J gene end by 0 bases; junction bases not matched to a gene: 4. The CDR3 runs 16 residues. Per the germline V gene, CDR1 is LGHNA and CDR2 is YNFKEQ. CDR3 amino acids: CASRAGAPSGANVLTF. The CDR3 DNA reads as TGTGCCAGCAGAGCGGGGGCCCCCTCTGGGGCCAACGTCCTGACTTTC.

This clonotype was seen many times. The chain links TRBV9 to TRBJ2-7, with D maybe TRBD2 (6 bases). The V gene lost 0 bases and the J gene lost 1 base, with 8 bases spanning the gap. CDR3 length: 14 residues. Germline values: CDR1 SGDLS, CDR2 YYNGEE. CDR3 DNA: TGTGCCAGCAGCGTAGGCGCGGGGTCCTACGAGCAGTACTTC. Translating it yields CASSVGAGSYEQYF.

The rearrangement links TRBV7-9 to TRBJ2-2; TRBD2 agrees at 12 bases. Trimming at V came to 5 bases and at J to 1 base, leaving 5 bases not matched to a gene. CDR3 length: 17 amino acids. Germline values: CDR1 SEHNR, CDR2 FQNEAQ (reference sequence). The CDR3: CASSIGLAGKNTGELFF. The CDR3 nucleotides read TGTGCCAGCAGCATTGGACTAGCGGGGAAGAACACCGGGGAGCTGTTTTTT.

The CDR3 sequence is CASSVLAGNAETQYF. As DNA, the CDR3 is TGCGCCAGCAGCGTACTAGCGGGGAACGCCGAGACCCAGTACTTC. This sequence joins TRBV5-1 and TRBJ2-5; 10 bases agree with TRBD2. The CDR3 is 15 residues long. J gave up 5 bases and V 4 bases, and 8 bases lay outside the gene matches. The germline gives CDR1 SGHRS, CDR2 YFSETQ.

The chain links TRBV28 to TRBJ2-5; no clear D gene. Trimming left V 7 bases short and J 3 bases short, with 9 bases between. The V gene's germline CDR1 is MDHEN and CDR2 SYDVKM. The CDR3 is made up of 12 amino acids. Here the CDR3 DNA reads TGTGCCAGCATCGGTAGGGAAGAGACCCAGTACTTC. It specifies CASIGREETQYF. Looking up the rest from reference TRBV28 and TRBJ2-5 gives the full variable domain: DVKVTQSSRYLVKRTGEKVFLECVQDMDHENMFWYRQDPGLGLRLIYFSYDVKMKEKGDIPEGYSVSREKKERFSLILESASTNQTSMYLCASIGREETQYFGPGTRLLVL.

This clonotype showed up many times. The rearrangement uses TRBV5-5 and TRBJ2-7, with D maybe TRBD1 (5 bases). The CDR3 covers 15 residues. Between the trimmed V and J ends, which lost 1 base and 3 bases, there was a span of 14 bases. CDR1 SGHKS and CDR2 YYEKEE come from the germline V gene (reference sequence). CDR3 loop: CASSLFWGLDYEQYF. For the CDR3, the DNA is TGTGCCAGCAGCTTGTTCTGGGGCTTAGACTACGAGCAGTACTTC.

This clonotype showed up many times. The chain uses TRBV4-1 and TRBJ2-1; D unresolved. Germline V gene sequence: CDR1 MGHRA, CDR2 YSYEKL. The CDR3 consists of 15 residues. Trimming removed 4 bases from V and 0 bases from J, with 10 bases in between. CDR3 amino acids: CASSPGPSSYNEQFF. The CDR3 bases are TGCGCCAGCAGCCCGGGTCCTAGCTCCTACAATGAGCAGTTCTTC.

The table lists this clonotype with many counts. The chain employs TRBV4-3 and TRBJ2-7; 9 nucleotides match TRBD1. The CDR3 contains 16 residues. V dropped 0 bases and J dropped 3; count of bases not matched to a gene: 6. Germline V gives CDR1 LGHNA, CDR2 YSLEER. CDR3 DNA: TGCGCCAGCAGCCAAGAGGGAGGACAGGGGCGCTACGAGCAGTACTTC. This sequence encodes CASSQEGGQGRYEQYF.

This clonotype occurred many times. This chain uses TRBV15 with TRBJ1-2; D remains ambiguous. This CDR3 is built from 13 residues. Germline CDR1 is LNHNV and CDR2 is YYDKDF (reference sequence). Between the trimmed V and J ends, which lost 3 bases and 7 bases, there was a span of 12 bases. CDR3 sequence: CATSSRPEGGYTF. The CDR3 nucleotides are TGTGCCACCAGCAGTCGTCCCGAGGGTGGCTACACCTTC.

Points on this clonotype: A much larger clone sits a single nucleotide away, making a read error possible. The genes are TRBV6-1 and TRBJ1-2, with 8 nucleotides matching TRBD1. Germline V gene sequence: CDR1 MNHNS, CDR2 SASEGT. Trimming cost V 4 bases and J 5 bases; bases outside gene matches: 3. The CDR3 sequence is 13 residues long. The CDR3 protein is CASSGHRGYGYTF. The CDR3 coding sequence is TGTGCCAGCAGTGGACACAGGGGGTATGGCTACACCTTC.

This clonotype has just a few counts. This chain links TRBV12-3 or TRBV12-4 with TRBJ1-2, with 8 positions matching TRBD1. Germline trimming cut 6 bases from V and 3 bases from J; bases unmatched to any gene: 9. The CDR3 is 15 amino acids. CDR3 protein: CASSPGTGFYYGYTF. In DNA form, the CDR3 reads TGTGCCAGCAGCCCCGGGACAGGTTTTTACTATGGCTACACCTTC.

Points on this clonotype: A much larger clone lies one base from this, so it may be a read error. This chain connects TRBV24-1 to TRBJ2-7, with a weak D call TRBD2 (6 bases). Germline values: CDR1 KGHDR, CDR2 SFDVKD. This CDR3 is built from 12 residues. CDR3 sequence reads: CATSEAGLEPYF. CDR3 nucleotides: TGTGCCACCAGTGAAGCGGGCCTCGAGCCGTACTTC.

In its sample, this clonotype was seen many times. The chain carries TRBV7-2 and TRBJ2-1; 14 bases agree with TRBD2. The CDR3 covers 15 residues. V shed 5 bases, J shed 15 bases, and the junction held 12 bases outside the gene matches. The V gene's germline CDR1 is SGHTA and CDR2 FQGNSA. The CDR3 is CASSPQGLAGGSGFF. Here the CDR3 DNA reads TGTGCCAGCAGCCCCCAAGGACTAGCGGGGGGTAGCGGGTTCTTC. The entire variable domain, with the rest obtained from reference TRBV7-2 and TRBJ2-1, is as follows: GAGVSQSPSNKVTEKGKDVELRCDPISGHTALYWYRQSLGQGLEFLIYFQGNSAPDKSGLPSDRFSAERTGGSVSTLTIQRTQQEDSAVYLCASSPQGLAGGSGFFGPGTRLTVL.

The sample holds a few counts of this clonotype. The chain recombines TRBV29-1 with TRBJ1-1; 8 positions match TRBD1. Germline CDR1 reads SQVTM; CDR2 reads ANQGSEA. Trimming removed 4 bases from V and 14 bases from J; junction bases left unmatched: 9. The CDR3 covers 11 residues. The CDR3 DNA sequence: TGCAGCGTTGGAGTTGGGGACAGGACGTTCTTT. Its translation: CSVGVGDRTFF.

The chain couples TRBV18 to TRBJ1-2; maybe TRBD1 (6 bases). There are 15 residues in the CDR3. CDR1 and CDR2 (germline): KGHSH, LQKENI. The V gene lost 3 bases and the J gene lost 7 bases, with 18 bases spanning the gap. Here the CDR3 reads CASSPRREGTIGYTF. CDR3 coding DNA: TGTGCCAGCTCACCTCGACGGGAGGGGACAATTGGCTACACCTTC.

This clonotype was observed at least ten times. The chain recombines TRBV5-1 with TRBJ2-3; D is perhaps TRBD1 (6 bases). Trimming cost V 0 bases and J 3 bases, with 20 bases left between them. CDR3 length: 18 residues. In germline, CDR1 is SGHRS, CDR2 YFSETQ. Here the CDR3 reads CASSLAQQGGTRTDTQYF. The CDR3 DNA sequence: TGCGCCAGCAGCTTGGCCCAACAGGGCGGAACTCGTACAGATACGCAGTATTTT.